Below, 6 T cell receptor beta chains from the same sample are listed, as sequenced in a study of cytomegalovirus exposure and HLA in healthy donors. The PCR ran on 60 Vbeta and 13 Jbeta primers. Using immunoSEQ multiplex PCR, the repertoire was profiled, and TCRdb retains in-frame clones only, with some absent. The data show around 130,000 clones, 75% to 85% seen once. The material sequenced was PBMCs. The origin of the receptors is a male donor in good health and CMV-seropositive.

V and J are TRBV30 and TRBJ2-7; perhaps TRBD1 as D (6 bases). The V end lost 1 base, the J end lost 4 bases, and 11 bases lay between the germline ends. Germline lookup yields CDR1 GTSNPN and CDR2 SVGIG (reference sequence). The CDR3 runs 13 residues. DNA for the CDR3: TGTGCCTGGAGTGAACAGGGAATTTACGAGCAGTACTTC. Translation gives CAWSEQGIYEQYF.

The chain carries TRBV7-2 and TRBJ2-5; 10 bases are a match to TRBD1. CDR1 SGHTA and CDR2 FQGNSA come from the germline V gene. J gave up 5 bases and V 5 bases, and 8 bases lay outside the gene matches. The length of the CDR3 is 15 residues. The chain's CDR3 is CASSTRQGAWETQYF. The CDR3 nucleotides are TGTGCCAGCAGCACCCGACAGGGGGCCTGGGAGACCCAGTACTTC.

This clone was seen only once. At one end, the junction sequence differs from germline, possibly due to a read error. The chain couples TRBV7-9 to TRBJ1-1, with a tentative D call TRBD1 (5 bases). The CDR3 has 17 amino acids. Germline CDR1 and CDR2: SEHNR and FQNEAQ (reference sequence). The CDR3 reads CSSSLGGVMGGDTEAFF. The CDR3 region has the DNA TGTTCCAGCAGCTTAGGCGGCGTGATGGGGGGAGACACTGAAGCTTTCTTT.

The chain has TRBV27 and TRBJ2-2, with D perhaps TRBD2 (5 bases). Trimming left V 8 bases short and J 6 bases short, with 16 bases between. Germline V gene sequence: CDR1 MNHEY, CDR2 SMNVEV (reference sequence). The CDR3 is 14 amino acids. The CDR3 loop is CASRLRSGSGELFF. As DNA, the CDR3 is TGTGCCAGCCGCCTCCGGTCGGGATCCGGGGAGCTGTTTTTT.

J is TRBJ2-2 and V is TRBV4-3, with TRBD2 matching 8 bases. The CDR3 is made up of 15 amino acids. J gave up 8 bases and V 4 bases, and 9 bases lay outside the gene matches. Germline-derived CDR1 and CDR2 are LGHNA and YSLEER. The CDR3 region has the DNA TGCGCCAGCAGCCTTTCGGCGGGAGGAGGGGGGGAGCTGTTTTTT. Translating it yields CASSLSAGGGGELFF.

The chain employs TRBV4-1 and TRBJ1-3; possibly TRBD1 for D (5 bases). The CDR3 covers 18 residues. Trimming took off 1 base at V and 2 bases at J, with 18 bases between the two ends. Germline CDR1 and CDR2: MGHRA and YSYEKL. CDR3 loop: CASSQGIRWQGTGNTIYF. CDR3 coding DNA: TGCGCCAGCAGCCAAGGGATCAGGTGGCAGGGAACTGGAAACACCATATATTTT.